This record covers a single T cell receptor (beta chain). The antigen is undetermined. V gave up 2 bases and J gave up 4 bases; unmatched junction bases: 5. Germline V lookup: CDR1 SGHRS, CDR2 YFSETQ. CDR3 length equals 15 residues. The sample comes from a study of cytomegalovirus exposure and HLA in healthy donors. The repertoire was sequenced with immunoSEQ multiplex PCR; TCRdb's copy has only in-frame clones and lacks some. The repertoire holds roughly 180,000 clones, with about 89% as singletons. Study-level results: While the bulk of TCR sequences proved rare, some public TCRs turned up in many donors. The TCR clusters that emerged in the first cohort tended, a later analysis found, to co-occur in the roughly 110 validation repertoires. The listing of 150 to 200 TCR beta chains classed them as cytomegalovirus-associated.

The donors were part of the validation cohort, which consisted of over a hundred subjects and was separate from the first cohort of 666 subjects. The chain is built from TRBV5-1 and TRBJ2-7; TRBD1 agrees at 11 bases. The clonotype originates from a man aged 25-40 years in good health and CMV-seropositive. The sample taken for sequencing was PBMCs. CDR3 DNA: TGCGCCAGCAGCTTTGGACAGGGGGCGAGGTACGAGCAGTACTTC. Protein sequence: CASSFGQGARYEQYF.